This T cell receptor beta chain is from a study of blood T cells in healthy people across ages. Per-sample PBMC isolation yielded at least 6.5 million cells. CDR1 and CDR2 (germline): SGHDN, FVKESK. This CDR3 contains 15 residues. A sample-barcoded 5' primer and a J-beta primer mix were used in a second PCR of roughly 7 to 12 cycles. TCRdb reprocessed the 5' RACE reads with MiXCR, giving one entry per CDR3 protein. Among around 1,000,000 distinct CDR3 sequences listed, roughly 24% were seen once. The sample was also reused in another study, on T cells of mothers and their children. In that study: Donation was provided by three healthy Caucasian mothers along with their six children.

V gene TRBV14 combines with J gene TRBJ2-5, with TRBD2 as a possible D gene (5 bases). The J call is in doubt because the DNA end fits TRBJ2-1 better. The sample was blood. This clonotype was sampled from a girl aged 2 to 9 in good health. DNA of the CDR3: TGTGCCAGCAGCGCCCTGACTAACTATTTGAATGAGCAGTTCTTC. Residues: CASSALTNYLNEQFF.